The 7 T cell receptor beta chains below all came from one sample that was sequenced in a study of blood T cell repertoires in COVID-19. Sequencing was performed with immunoSEQ multiplex PCR; in TCRdb, only in-frame clones are kept and a portion is missing. The table lists about 200,000 clones, around 83% of them singletons. Sequencing used peripheral blood. Receptors were obtained from a woman between 65 and 79 years old with COVID-19, enrolled during active disease.

This chain joins TRBV9 and TRBJ2-1; D is possibly TRBD2 (5 bases). The CDR3 covers 13 residues. Trimming shortened V by 1 base and J by 10 bases, and 12 bases separated the two germline ends. In germline, CDR1 is SGDLS, CDR2 YYNGEE. The CDR3 DNA reads as TGTGCCAGCAGCGTAAGATCGGGGAGCGAGCAGTTCTTC. As protein: CASSVRSGSEQFF.

The V call is TRBV7-2, the J call TRBJ2-1; TRBD2 matches at 11 bases. Unmatched junction bases numbered 4, after V lost 4 bases and J lost 2 bases. CDR1 and CDR2 from the germline V gene are SGHTA and FQGNSA. CDR3 length: 16 residues. CDR3 sequence reads: CASSSSTSGTYNEQFF. The CDR3 DNA follows: TGTGCCAGCAGCTCCTCGACTAGCGGGACCTACAATGAGCAGTTCTTC.

The V gene is TRBV7-7, the J gene TRBJ1-6; D remains unclear. The CDR3 covers 13 residues. V dropped 6 bases and J dropped 9 bases, with 12 bases sitting between them. The germline V gene has CDR1 SSHAT and CDR2 FNYEAQ (reference sequence). Written as DNA, the CDR3 is TGTGCCAGCAGTTCCGGGATCGGTTCACCCCTCCACTTT. Its translation: CASSSGIGSPLHF.

The count of this clone is one. This rearrangement joins TRBV29-1 to TRBJ2-4; the D gene is possibly TRBD2 (6 bases). Germline CDR1 reads SQVTM; CDR2 reads ANQGSEA. V lost 7 bases to trimming and J lost 7 bases, with 20 bases between them. The CDR3 has 14 residues. The CDR3, as DNA: TGCAGCGCAAAAGCGCGGGGCCCAGGGAACATTCAGTACTTC. As protein: CSAKARGPGNIQYF.

The chain uses TRBV29-1 and TRBJ2-1, with D possibly matching TRBD2 (5 bases). Trimming shortened V by 5 bases and J by 1 base, and 15 bases separated the two germline ends. This CDR3 region has 15 residues. Per germline, CDR1 SQVTM and CDR2 ANQGSEA. In nucleotides, the CDR3 is TGCAGCGTTCTCCTAGCTGGTAGGTCCTACAATGAGCAGTTCTTC. The encoded protein is CSVLLAGRSYNEQFF.

The chain couples TRBV6-2 or TRBV6-3 to TRBJ1-5, with 10 bases matching TRBD1. CDR3 length: 19 residues. The germline V gene encodes CDR1 MNHEY and CDR2 SVGEGT. V dropped 0 bases and J dropped 4; count of bases not matched to a gene: 12. The CDR3 coding sequence is TGTGCCAGCAGTTACTCGTCAGGGACAGGGGAAAGAAGGAATCAGCCCCAGCATTTT. Encoded protein: CASSYSSGTGERRNQPQHF.

J is TRBJ1-4 and V is TRBV7-2; perhaps TRBD1 as D (6 bases). Germline CDR1 and CDR2: SGHTA and FQGNSA. The CDR3 is 13 residues long. V lost 0 bases and J lost 8, with 7 bases in between. The CDR3 DNA reads TGTGCCAGCAGCTTAGCAAGGGGGGAAAAACTGTTTTTT. Its protein is CASSLARGEKLFF.